One and the same sample provided the 22 T cell receptor beta chains below, sequenced in a study of identical twins (TCRdb year 2016). The receptor library was made with 5' RACE. Sequencing was performed on an Illumina HiSeq 2000. TCRdb reworked the public reads: Q25 trimming with fastp, MiXCR clone assembly, productive beta chains retained. Rows are combined by CDR3 protein, so each entry shows the most common genes and DNA. This sample is represented by about 690,000 distinct CDR3 sequences; 5.5% to 6.5% of them were singletons. The top ten clones comprise approximately 1.6% of the sample. The source material was naive T cells sorted from blood. The sample's cell subset or site label is to be understood as: cells isolated with a human naive T-cell isolation kit. These receptor sequences come from a man aged 18 to 30 in good health.

The chain combines TRBV6-1 with TRBJ2-3; a weak D match, TRBD2 (5 bases). V was trimmed by 3 bases and J by 1 base, leaving 14 bases between them. CDR1 and CDR2 from the germline V gene are MNHNS and SASEGT. This CDR3 is 16 amino acids long. For the CDR3, the DNA is TGTGCCAGCAGTGAGGGGAGAACCTTACGCACAGATACGCAGTATTTT. It is translated as CASSEGRTLRTDTQYF.

This clonotype was detected ten times or more. V is TRBV18 and J is TRBJ2-3, with 7 positions matching TRBD1. CDR1 and CDR2 from the germline V gene are KGHSH and LQKENI. The CDR3 totals 15 residues. The V and J ends lost 3 bases and 4 bases, in that order; junction bases with no gene match: 7. The CDR3 nucleotides read TGTGCCAGCTCACCGGGCAAAACAGGGGCAGATACGCAGTATTTT. This translates into CASSPGKTGADTQYF.

This clonotype has ten or more counts. The chain uses TRBV28 and TRBJ2-5; no definite D call. Trimming left V 2 bases short and J 2 bases short, with 9 bases between. The CDR3 is 14 residues long. Germline assignment: CDR1 MDHEN and CDR2 SYDVKM. CDR3 sequence reads: CASSLVSAQETQYF. The CDR3 DNA reads as TGTGCCAGCAGTTTAGTTTCAGCGCAAGAGACCCAGTACTTC.

The chain recombines TRBV7-3 with TRBJ2-1, with 8 bases matching TRBD2. This CDR3 is 16 amino acids long. The germline V gene encodes CDR1 SGHTA and CDR2 FQGTGA. V was clipped by 3 bases and J by 7 bases; unmatched bases: 11. The CDR3 sequence is CASSFRLGTSSNEQFF. CDR3 DNA sequence: TGTGCCAGCAGCTTTAGATTAGGGACTAGTTCGAATGAGCAGTTCTTC.

This clonotype was recorded at least ten times. V usage is TRBV27 and J usage is TRBJ2-3; D call uncertain. The CDR3 has 17 residues. Germline V gene sequence: CDR1 MNHEY, CDR2 SMNVEV (reference sequence). V dropped 4 bases and J dropped 2 bases, with 19 bases sitting between them. The chain's CDR3 is CASSSSDPKGYTDTQYF. The CDR3 DNA is TGTGCCAGCAGTTCCTCGGACCCTAAAGGGTACACAGATACGCAGTATTTT.

Ten or more counts support this clonotype. The J gene is TRBJ2-1, the V gene TRBV7-9; the match to TRBD1 covers 7 bases. Germline lookup yields CDR1 SEHNR and CDR2 FQNEAQ (reference sequence). The length of the CDR3 is 13 residues. J lost 11 bases, V lost 5 bases, and 9 bases had no gene match. Written as DNA, the CDR3 is TGTGCCAGCAGCATACTGGGACAGCCGAAGCAGTTCTTC. This sequence encodes CASSILGQPKQFF.

This clonotype was seen more than once but under ten times. This sequence joins TRBV10-3 and TRBJ1-1; 7 bases are a match to TRBD1. This CDR3 is 13 amino acids long. Per the germline V gene, CDR1 is ENHRY and CDR2 is SYGVKD. V was pared by 7 bases and J by 8 bases, with 10 bases of the junction left unmatched. CDR3 region: CAINLDRAGEAFF. The CDR3 coding sequence is TGTGCCATCAACCTTGACAGGGCGGGGGAAGCTTTCTTT.

This clonotype was counted only a few times. V and J are TRBV7-8 and TRBJ2-1; D is uncertain. This CDR3 comprises 14 residues. CDR1 and CDR2 (germline): SGHVS, FQNEAQ. V was cut by 0 bases and J by 8 bases, with 11 bases left in between. The CDR3 coding sequence is TGTGCCAGCAGCTTAGCCCGGGCGAACGATGAGCAGTTCTTC. Translating gives CASSLARANDEQFF.

This clonotype was detected many times. The chain combines TRBV12-3 or TRBV12-4 with TRBJ1-3; D not resolved. Deletions cut 7 bases from V and 0 bases from J, with 19 bases between. This CDR3 is built from 17 residues. The CDR3 region has the DNA TGTGCCAGCATAGTAATCTTAGGACCTAACTCTGGAAACACCATATATTTT. It yields the protein CASIVILGPNSGNTIYF.

The chain employs TRBV5-5 and TRBJ1-5; D might be TRBD1 (6 bases). The CDR3 length is 14 residues. V was shortened by 0 bases and J by 5 bases, with 9 bases between the two germline ends. Germline-derived CDR1 and CDR2 are SGHKS and YYEKEE (reference sequence). CDR3 coding DNA: TGTGCCAGCAGCTTGGTCCCAGGGGATCAGCCCCAGCATTTT. Its translation is CASSLVPGDQPQHF.

This chain uses TRBV27 with TRBJ2-2, with 11 nucleotides matching TRBD2. This CDR3 has 18 amino acids. After removal of 11 bases from V and 0 bases from J, the junction contained 14 bases not matched to a gene. The V gene's germline CDR1 is MNHEY and CDR2 SMNVEV (reference sequence). CDR3 residues: CAPNEVAGGPANTGELFF. CDR3 nucleotide sequence: TGTGCCCCCAACGAGGTAGCGGGAGGGCCTGCGAACACCGGGGAGCTGTTTTTT.

This clonotype has only one observation. The rearrangement uses TRBV19 and TRBJ2-7; 8 positions agree with TRBD2. This CDR3 region has 14 residues. V was pared by 6 bases and J by 0 bases, with 4 bases of the junction left unmatched. In germline, CDR1 is LNHDA, CDR2 SQIVND (reference sequence). This CDR3 reads CASRRSGSSYEQYF. CDR3 bases: TGTGCCAGTAGGAGGAGCGGGAGCTCCTACGAGCAGTACTTC.

This clonotype was observed at least ten times. J is TRBJ2-1 and V is TRBV4-3, with D tentatively TRBD1 (5 bases). V dropped 4 bases and J dropped 4 bases, with 14 bases sitting between them. Germline V gives CDR1 LGHNA, CDR2 YSLEER. This CDR3 region has 15 residues. The CDR3 is CASSPYITGYNEQFF. The CDR3 DNA reads TGCGCCAGCAGCCCCTATATAACAGGTTACAATGAGCAGTTCTTC.

The table lists this clonotype with many counts. The chain combines TRBV20-1 with TRBJ2-7; 8 bases agree with TRBD1. This CDR3 comprises 14 residues. Looked up from germline, CDR1 is DFQATT and CDR2 is SNEGSKA (reference sequence). Trimming cost V 5 bases and J 10 bases; bases outside gene matches: 16. The CDR3 DNA is TGCAGTGCTCAACTGACAGGGGTCGGCGGTGGACAGTACTTC. Its protein product is CSAQLTGVGGGQYF.

The rearrangement links TRBV6-2 or TRBV6-3 to TRBJ1-1; D is possibly TRBD1 (6 bases). The CDR3 has 13 residues. The germline V gene has CDR1 MNHEY and CDR2 SVGEGT. Trimming removed 6 bases from V and 6 bases from J, with 14 bases in between. The CDR3 DNA reads as TGTGCCAGCAGGGGGGGCGGTGACTCTGAAGCTTTCTTT. Protein sequence: CASRGGGDSEAFF.

Ten or more counts support this clonotype. V and J are TRBV20-1 and TRBJ2-5; 8 nucleotides align to TRBD2. J was trimmed by 5 bases and V by 2 bases; bases with no gene match: 1. Germline CDR1 reads DFQATT; CDR2 reads SNEGSKA (reference sequence). The CDR3 runs 12 residues. The chain's CDR3 is CSARSGGETQYF. In DNA form, the CDR3 reads TGCAGTGCTAGATCGGGAGGGGAGACCCAGTACTTC.

This clonotype was seen more than once but under ten times. The chain has TRBV7-2 and TRBJ2-5; D is unresolved. The V and J ends lost 5 bases and 3 bases respectively, with 13 bases between them. CDR3 length equals 14 residues. From germline, CDR1 is SGHTA and CDR2 FQGNSA. The CDR3 DNA reads TGTGCCAGCAGCCCCCATTCCTTCGAAGAGACCCAGTACTTC. This translates into CASSPHSFEETQYF.

This clonotype was seen at least ten times. The chain carries TRBV6-2 or TRBV6-3 and TRBJ2-2; D may correspond to TRBD1 or TRBD2 (5 bases each). Trimming took 5 bases from V and 6 from J, leaving 16 bases between them. This CDR3 contains 15 residues. The germline V gene has CDR1 MNHEY and CDR2 SVGEGT. The CDR3 sequence is CASSTRDVSAGELFF. The CDR3 nucleotides read TGTGCCAGCAGTACTAGGGACGTGAGCGCCGGGGAGCTGTTTTTT.

This clonotype has only a few counts. This CDR3 is CASSIMGELFF. The CDR3 DNA sequence: TGTGCCAGTAGTATCATGGGGGAGCTGTTTTTT. J is TRBJ2-2 and V is TRBV19; D gene ambiguous. In germline, CDR1 is LNHDA, CDR2 SQIVND (reference sequence). Trimming cost V 3 bases and J 8 bases, with 4 bases left between them. The CDR3 has 11 residues.

In this sample, this clonotype turned up many times. The chain has TRBV20-1 and TRBJ2-7; the D call may be TRBD1 or TRBD2 (5 bases each). V gave up 6 bases and J gave up 7 bases, with 19 bases separating them. The CDR3 contains 13 residues. The germline gives CDR1 DFQATT, CDR2 SNEGSKA (reference sequence). The CDR3 spells CSAGGTGSREQYF. The CDR3 DNA reads as TGCAGTGCAGGTGGGACCGGATCACGGGAGCAGTACTTC.

The rearrangement uses TRBV20-1 and TRBJ2-4, with 10 nucleotides matching TRBD2. From germline, CDR1 is DFQATT and CDR2 SNEGSKA (reference sequence). The trim removed 6 bases at V and 5 bases at J, leaving 10 bases unmatched. This CDR3 contains 15 residues. CDR3: CSASLAGAAENIQYF. The CDR3 DNA follows: TGCAGTGCAAGCCTAGCGGGAGCCGCCGAAAACATTCAGTACTTC.

In its sample, this clonotype was seen a few times. The V and J genes are TRBV10-3 and TRBJ2-1; 7 nucleotides align to TRBD2. This CDR3 spans 13 amino acids. The junction had 13 bases not matched to a gene; V was cut back by 10 bases and J by 10 bases. The V gene's germline CDR1 is ENHRY and CDR2 SYGVKD. In nucleotides, the CDR3 is TGTGCCAACTCCCCACAGCGGGAAGACGAGCAGTTCTTC. It yields the protein CANSPQREDEQFF.